The subject of this entry is one TCR beta chain. Its antigen remains unknown. The repertoire was sequenced with immunoSEQ multiplex PCR; TCRdb's copy has only in-frame clones and lacks some. The table lists roughly 20,000 clones, around 82% of them singletons. As for treatment: AdE1-LMPpoly-expanded autologous EBV-specific T-cell therapy followed by anti-PD-1 nivolumab. The sample originates from a study of EBV T-cell therapy then PD-1 blockade in nasopharyngeal carcinoma. The CDR3 covers 13 residues. Looked up from germline, CDR1 is SQVTM and CDR2 is ANQGSEA. Trimming pared 4 bases from V and 3 bases from J, leaving 12 bases between.

This clonotype was sampled from a man aged 40-55 years with nasopharyngeal carcinoma. This sample comprised CD8+ T cells from blood, obtained around day 30 from a patient whose treatment included autologous EBV-specific T cells and nivolumab. The genes are TRBV29-1 and TRBJ1-2, with a weak D call TRBD1 (5 bases). This CDR3 reads CSVAGQGDYGYTF. Here the CDR3 DNA reads TGCAGCGTTGCAGGTCAGGGAGACTATGGCTACACCTTC.